This T cell receptor (beta chain) was obtained from a study of a mutant IDH1 vaccine in newly diagnosed glioma. Time point specified: baseline, week 1 (first vaccination visit). Treatment here: pre-vaccination baseline after standard-of-care therapy. The table came from immunoSEQ multiplex PCR; TCRdb's copy has only in-frame clones and leaves some out. The table includes 90,000 to 100,000 clones, 70% to 90% detected once. The germline V gene encodes CDR1 MNHEY and CDR2 SMNVEV (reference sequence). The CDR3 runs to 12 residues. This chain links TRBV27 with TRBJ2-5; D call uncertain. The J call could be wrong; TRBJ2-7 is a better fit for the DNA end. The TCR comes from a woman in her 50s with glioma. The specimen comprised PBMCs, sampled from a glioma patient treated with radiotherapy, temozolomide or both. The CDR3 bases are TGTGCCAGCAGTACCGTCCTAGGCGAGCAGTACTTC. It encodes CASSTVLGEQYF.